The next 30 T cell receptor beta chains were all read from a single sample in a study of OX40 agonist ivuxolimab in advanced cancers. Sequencing used immunoSEQ multiplex PCR; TCRdb keeps in-frame clones, though not all of them. This sample has fewer than 30,000 clones, with around 79% found just once. The input for sequencing was CD4+ or CD8+ T cells sorted from blood, taken in a trial of the OX40 agonist ivuxolimab. These receptors all stem from an adult with an advanced solid tumor such as melanoma, head and neck, liver or kidney cancer.

Comment on this clone: This clone may be a read error of a much larger clone one base away. The rearrangement links TRBV10-3 to TRBJ2-5; 14 bases map to TRBD2. The CDR3 runs to 18 residues. Germline trimming cut 4 bases from V and 3 bases from J; bases unmatched to any gene: 10. CDR1 is ENHRY, CDR2 SYGVKD, per germline. DNA for the CDR3: TGTGCCATCAGTGGGGGGGTCTCGGGACTAGCGGGGGAAGAGACCCAGTACTTC. Residues: CAISGGVSGLAGEETQYF.

This clone was seen a single time. The CDR3 protein is CASSTVRGEDVNTEAFF. DNA of the CDR3: TGTGCCAGCAGTACTGTAAGGGGGGAGGACGTGAACACTGAAGCTTTCTTT. The V and J genes are TRBV2 and TRBJ1-1, with D perhaps matching TRBD1 (6 bases). V gave up 5 bases and J gave up 0 bases, with 19 bases separating them. Germline V gene data show CDR1 as SNHLY and CDR2 as FYNNEI. The CDR3 length is 17 residues.

The genes are TRBV7-6 and TRBJ1-1, with TRBD1 matching 10 bases. CDR3 size: 14 residues. V lost 4 bases and J lost 5; bases outside the gene matches: 4. Germline assignment: CDR1 SGHVS and CDR2 FNYEAQ. The CDR3 coding sequence is TGTGCCAGCAGCTCGGGACAGGGGACAACTGAAGCTTTCTTT. Translated: CASSSGQGTTEAFF. The full variable domain, completed using reference TRBV7-6 and TRBJ1-1, is GAGVSQSPRYKVTKRGQDVALRCDPISGHVSLYWYRQALGQGPEFLTYFNYEAQQDKSGLPNDRFSAERPEGSISTLTIQRTEQRDSAMYRCASSSGQGTTEAFFGQGTRLTVV.

The chain joins TRBV29-1 to TRBJ2-7; D might be TRBD1 (6 bases). V gave up 6 bases and J gave up 5 bases, with 17 bases separating them. The CDR3 has 13 residues. The germline CDR1 and CDR2 sequences are SQVTM and ANQGSEA. CDR3 nucleotide sequence: TGCAGCGTACCGGGACACAGTTACCACGAGCAGTACTTC. This encodes CSVPGHSYHEQYF.

This chain uses TRBV4-1 with TRBJ1-2; 7 nucleotides match TRBD1. The junction had 5 bases not matched to a gene; V was cut back by 3 bases and J by 1 base. The CDR3 loop spans 15 amino acids. Germline V lookup: CDR1 MGHRA, CDR2 YSYEKL. The CDR3 here is CASSHRTGGNYGYTF. CDR3 DNA: TGCGCCAGCAGCCACCGGACAGGCGGTAACTATGGCTACACCTTC.

The gene calls are TRBV30 and TRBJ2-7; D unresolved. Germline V gene lookup returns CDR1 GTSNPN and CDR2 SVGIG (reference sequence). There are 13 residues in the CDR3. The V and J ends lost 0 bases and 2 bases respectively, with 8 bases between them. CDR3 in amino acids: CAWSVSRTYEQYF. CDR3 coding DNA: TGTGCCTGGAGTGTATCCCGGACCTACGAGCAGTACTTC.

The genes are TRBV4-2 and TRBJ2-7, with TRBD2 as a possible D gene (5 bases). CDR1 LGHNA and CDR2 YNFKEQ come from the germline V gene. V was clipped by 1 base and J by 5 bases, with 15 bases between them. The CDR3 spans 15 residues. The CDR3 region has the DNA TGTGCCAGCAGCCAAGGTCCTGGACTCGGGGACGAGCAGTACTTC. Protein: CASSQGPGLGDEQYF.

The J gene is TRBJ1-5, the V gene TRBV7-8; maybe TRBD1 (6 bases). The germline V gene has CDR1 SGHVS and CDR2 FQNEAQ. V dropped 3 bases and J dropped 1 base, with 13 bases sitting between them. The CDR3 sequence is 16 residues long. CDR3 sequence: CASSFYRERSNQPQHF. CDR3 in DNA: TGTGCCAGCAGCTTCTACAGGGAGAGGAGCAATCAGCCCCAGCATTTT.

The V gene is TRBV19, the J gene TRBJ2-7, with D possibly TRBD2 on 6 matching bases. Per germline, CDR1 LNHDA and CDR2 SQIVND (reference sequence). V shed 3 bases and J shed 0 bases, with 12 bases lying between them. The CDR3 length is 15 residues. This chain's CDR3 is CASSIIAASSYEQYF. The CDR3 DNA is TGTGCCAGTAGTATTATAGCGGCGAGCTCCTACGAGCAGTACTTC.

The J gene is TRBJ2-5, the V gene TRBV27; the D gene is possibly TRBD1 (7 bases). CDR1 is MNHEY, CDR2 SMNVEV, per germline (reference sequence). V was shortened by 3 bases and J by 5 bases, with 25 bases between the two germline ends. The CDR3 totals 18 residues. In DNA form, the CDR3 reads TGTGCCAGCAGTTTTCAGGGGGGTGGGCTGACGGGCTTGGAGACCCAGTACTTC. Encoded protein: CASSFQGGGLTGLETQYF.

The rearrangement joins TRBV7-9 to TRBJ2-7; 7 bases line up with TRBD2. The V segment lost 5 bases and the J segment 6 bases; nucleotides outside the gene matches: 13. The CDR3 loop spans 15 amino acids. Germline CDR1 reads SEHNR; CDR2 reads FQNEAQ (reference sequence). The DNA for the CDR3 is TGTGCCAGCAGCCCCTTGGGGGGGAGTTATCTCGAGCAGTACTTC. Translated, it gives CASSPLGGSYLEQYF.

V usage is TRBV10-3 and J usage is TRBJ1-4; D gene unclear. The germline V gene has CDR1 ENHRY and CDR2 SYGVKD. The CDR3 length is 15 residues. Trimming pared 0 bases from V and 4 bases from J, leaving 9 bases between. The CDR3 nucleotides are TGTGCCATCAGTGAGTCATGGGAAGTTAATGAAAAACTGTTTTTT. Its protein is CAISESWEVNEKLFF.

The chain couples TRBV7-9 to TRBJ2-2; D gene uncertain. Germline V gives CDR1 SEHNR, CDR2 FQNEAQ (reference sequence). CDR3 length equals 11 residues. V was cut by 5 bases and J by 8 bases, with 6 bases left in between. The CDR3 nucleotides are TGTGCCAGCAGCCCGAGGGGGGAGCTGTTTTTT. Its protein is CASSPRGELFF. Combining the CDR3 with reference TRBV7-9 and TRBJ2-2 gives the whole variable domain DTGVSQNPRHKITKRGQNVTFRCDPISEHNRLYWYRQTLGQGPEFLTYFQNEAQLEKSRLLSDRFSAERPKGSFSTLEIQRTEQGDSAMYLCASSPRGELFFGEGSRLTVL.

The chain has TRBV7-6 and TRBJ2-3; 10 nucleotides align to TRBD2. The CDR3 spans 15 residues. V gave up 3 bases and J gave up 6 bases; unmatched junction bases: 6. Germline CDR1 SGHVS, CDR2 FNYEAQ. The CDR3 region is CASSLGAAGGDTQYF. DNA for the CDR3: TGTGCCAGCAGCTTGGGTGCAGCGGGAGGGGATACGCAGTATTTT.

The genes are TRBV4-1 and TRBJ1-1; D not resolved. V shed 4 bases and J shed 6 bases, with 9 bases lying between them. Germline V lookup: CDR1 MGHRA, CDR2 YSYEKL. The CDR3 runs 12 residues. CDR3 protein: CASSPVRAEAFF. As DNA, the CDR3 is TGCGCCAGCAGCCCCGTCCGGGCTGAAGCTTTCTTT.

The gene calls are TRBV9 and TRBJ2-1; weak D call: TRBD2 (6 bases). CDR3 length equals 13 residues. Trimming removed 0 bases from V and 6 bases from J, with 7 bases in between. CDR1 and CDR2 from the germline V gene are SGDLS and YYNGEE. CDR3 sequence reads: CASSVDGGNEQFF. CDR3 nucleotide sequence: TGTGCCAGCAGCGTAGACGGGGGCAATGAGCAGTTCTTC.

The chain couples TRBV29-1 to TRBJ2-7; 10 nucleotides match TRBD2. V was pared by 2 bases and J by 2 bases, with 3 bases of the junction left unmatched. Germline V gene lookup returns CDR1 SQVTM and CDR2 ANQGSEA. The CDR3 contains 14 residues. The CDR3 DNA reads TGCAGCGTTGAAACTAGCGGGGCTGCCTACGAGCAGTACTTC. Protein sequence: CSVETSGAAYEQYF.

The CDR3 nucleotides are TGTGCCAGCAGCTTAGTTTATCTAGCAGGGGAGACCCAGTACTTC. Translating gives CASSLVYLAGETQYF. The chain employs TRBV11-2 and TRBJ2-5, with D perhaps TRBD1 or TRBD2 (5 bases each). Germline V CDR1 and CDR2: SGHAT, FQNNGV. The CDR3 has 15 residues. With 1 base removed from V and 5 bases from J, the gap between germline ends came to 14 bases.

This rearrangement joins TRBV4-1 to TRBJ1-2; no definite D call. The germline gives CDR1 MGHRA, CDR2 YSYEKL. V lost 0 bases and J 5 bases, leaving 7 bases between the germline ends. This CDR3 comprises 13 residues. CDR3 sequence reads: CASSQETVYGYTF. The CDR3 DNA reads as TGCGCCAGCAGCCAAGAGACTGTTTATGGCTACACCTTC.

This clone was detected a few times. The CDR3 DNA is TGTGCCAGCATTGGACGAGGGACTAGCAATCAGCCCCAGCATTTT. Amino acid sequence: CASIGRGTSNQPQHF. The chain recombines TRBV6-1 with TRBJ1-5; D possibly corresponds to TRBD1 (5 bases). This CDR3 region has 15 residues. CDR1 MNHNS and CDR2 SASEGT come from the germline V gene. The germline V and J ends were trimmed by 7 bases and 0 bases, with 13 bases remaining between them.

The chain is built from TRBV19 and TRBJ2-7; 9 nucleotides line up with TRBD1. The trim removed 3 bases at V and 6 bases at J, leaving 6 bases unmatched. The CDR3 length is 14 residues. The germline V gene encodes CDR1 LNHDA and CDR2 SQIVND (reference sequence). The CDR3 is CASSIRDRVFEQYF. As DNA, the CDR3 is TGTGCCAGTAGTATCCGGGACAGGGTTTTCGAGCAGTACTTC.

The genes are TRBV29-1 and TRBJ2-5, with D possibly matching TRBD2 (5 bases). V lost 1 base and J 5 bases, leaving 14 bases between the germline ends. The V gene's germline CDR1 is SQVTM and CDR2 ANQGSEA. CDR3 length: 14 amino acids. The CDR3 bases are TGCAGCGTTGAAGTCGGTGTAGCGTGGGAGACCCAGTACTTC. Amino acid sequence: CSVEVGVAWETQYF.

The V and J genes are TRBV2 and TRBJ2-7, with D perhaps given as TRBD1 or TRBD2 (5 bases each). CDR3 length: 15 amino acids. The germline gives CDR1 SNHLY, CDR2 FYNNEI. V lost 7 bases, J lost 5 bases, and 21 bases lay in between. CDR3 DNA sequence: TGTGCCAGCAAACCGGGGACCCATTCTAGGGACGAGCAGTACTTC. Translated: CASKPGTHSRDEQYF.

The rearrangement links TRBV4-1 to TRBJ1-1; a possible D gene is TRBD1 (6 bases). This CDR3 region has 14 residues. Looked up from germline, CDR1 is MGHRA and CDR2 is YSYEKL. Trimming cost V 0 bases and J 5 bases, with 10 bases left between them. The CDR3 spells CASSQDRRGTEAFF. For the CDR3, the DNA is TGCGCCAGCAGCCAAGATCGAAGGGGGACTGAAGCTTTCTTT.

This chain connects TRBV15 to TRBJ2-3; TRBD1 aligns across 10 bases. Germline trimming cut 5 bases from V and 3 bases from J; bases unmatched to any gene: 5. CDR3 length equals 15 residues. Germline V CDR1 and CDR2: LNHNV, YYDKDF (reference sequence). CDR3 loop: CATSHDRGLTDTQYF. The CDR3 bases are TGTGCCACCAGCCACGACAGGGGGCTTACAGATACGCAGTATTTT. Full variable domain (outside the CDR3, taken from reference TRBV15 and TRBJ2-3): DAMVIQNPRYQVTQFGKPVTLSCSQTLNHNVMYWYQQKSSQAPKLLFHYYDKDFNNEADTPDNFQSRRPNTSFCFLDIRSPGLGDTAMYLCATSHDRGLTDTQYFGPGTRLTVL.

This sequence joins TRBV7-6 and TRBJ1-1; the match to TRBD1 covers 7 bases. The CDR3 is 14 residues long. The ends lost 4 bases at V and 0 bases at J; junction bases unmatched: 2. From germline, CDR1 is SGHVS and CDR2 FNYEAQ. The CDR3 loop reads CASSSTGLNTEAFF. CDR3 coding DNA: TGTGCCAGCAGCTCGACAGGGTTGAACACTGAAGCTTTCTTT.

To note about this clone: The same CDR3 is also encoded by other DNA sequences in this sample. The V gene is TRBV10-2, the J gene TRBJ1-1, with 7 bases lining up with TRBD1. The CDR3 length is 15 residues. Trimming cost V 0 bases and J 7 bases; bases outside gene matches: 8. Germline V gene data show CDR1 as WSHSY and CDR2 as SAAADI. In DNA, the CDR3 is TGCGCCAGCAGTGAGTCCCCCGGACAGGTGGGTGAAGCTTTCTTT. Translated, it gives CASSESPGQVGEAFF.

This clone was detected once. The chain joins TRBV11-2 to TRBJ2-7; D not resolved. The V end lost 6 bases, the J end lost 7 bases, and 10 bases lay between the germline ends. This CDR3 contains 11 residues. Germline V gene lookup returns CDR1 SGHAT and CDR2 FQNNGV. The CDR3: CASRMISEQYF. The CDR3 DNA reads as TGTGCCAGCAGGATGATCTCGGAGCAGTACTTC.

This chain links TRBV11-3 with TRBJ2-3, with D hard to call. Germline lookup yields CDR1 SGHNT and CDR2 YENEEA. The CDR3 runs 17 residues. V was clipped by 3 bases and J by 5 bases, with 21 bases between them. In DNA, the CDR3 is TGTGCCAGCAGCTTGACCCCGGGCCCCGGACGAGGAGATACGCAGTATTTT. It yields the protein CASSLTPGPGRGDTQYF.

V usage is TRBV27 and J usage is TRBJ1-4, with 10 positions matching TRBD1. Germline CDR1 and CDR2: MNHEY and SMNVEV (reference sequence). V lost 1 base to trimming and J lost 5 bases; unmatched junction nucleotides: 4. This CDR3 has 16 residues. The CDR3 region has the DNA TGTGCCAGCAGTTTATTGAGGGACAGGGGAAATGAAAAACTGTTTTTT. It specifies CASSLLRDRGNEKLFF. Full variable domain (rest looked up from reference TRBV27 and TRBJ1-4): EAQVTQNPRYLITVTGKKLTVTCSQNMNHEYMSWYRQDPGLGLRQIYYSMNVEVTDKGDVPEGYKVSRKEKRNFPLILESPSPNQTSLYFCASSLLRDRGNEKLFFGSGTQLSVL.